The sequence of this T cell receptor (beta chain) was determined in a study of cytomegalovirus exposure and HLA in healthy donors. The PCR used 60 Vbeta and 13 Jbeta primers. TCRdb's table, derived via immunoSEQ multiplex PCR, lists solely in-frame clones and lacks some. The sample lists 75,000 to 90,000 clones; 74% were seen once. About this clone: Its antigen is still unknown.

Trimming shortened V by 6 bases and J by 3 bases, and 18 bases separated the two germline ends. Germline CDR1 SGHNT, CDR2 YYREEE (reference sequence). CDR3 length equals 15 residues. The study, taken as a whole, reports: The only immune exposure information that was available was CMV serostatus. Some segments of the V type, notably TRBV6-2 and TRBV6-3, were excluded as indistinguishable. An analysis done earlier found most TCR beta V segments productive about 87% or about 30% of the time. Sequence variants that were highly shared formed a cluster that was likely a sequencing artifact.

The sample taken for sequencing was PBMCs. The TCR sequence derives from a man between 25 and 39 years old in good health and CMV-seropositive. The rearrangement joins TRBV5-4 to TRBJ1-1, with D tentatively TRBD1 (5 bases). CDR3 bases: TGTGCCAGCACCTGGGGCCGGGGAGGGGACACTGAAGCTTTCTTT. This gives the protein CASTWGRGGDTEAFF.